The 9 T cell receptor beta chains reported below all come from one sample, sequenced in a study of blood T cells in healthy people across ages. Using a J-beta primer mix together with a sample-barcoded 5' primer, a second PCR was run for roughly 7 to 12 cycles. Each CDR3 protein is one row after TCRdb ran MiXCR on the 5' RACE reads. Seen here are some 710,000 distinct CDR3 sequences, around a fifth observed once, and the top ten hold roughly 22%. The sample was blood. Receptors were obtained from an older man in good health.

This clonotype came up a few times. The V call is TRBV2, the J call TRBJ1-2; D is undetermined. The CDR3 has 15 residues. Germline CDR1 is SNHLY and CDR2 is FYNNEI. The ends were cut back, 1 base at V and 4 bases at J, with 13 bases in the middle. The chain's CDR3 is CASSEGPGRTYGYTF. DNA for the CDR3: TGTGCCAGCAGTGAAGGCCCCGGGCGGACCTATGGCTACACCTTC.

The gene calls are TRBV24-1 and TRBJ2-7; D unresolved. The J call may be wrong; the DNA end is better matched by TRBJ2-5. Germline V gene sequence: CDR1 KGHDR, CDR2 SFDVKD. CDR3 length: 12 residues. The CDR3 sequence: CATSDYMETQYF. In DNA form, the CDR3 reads TGTGCCACCAGTGACTACATGGAGACCCAGTACTTC.

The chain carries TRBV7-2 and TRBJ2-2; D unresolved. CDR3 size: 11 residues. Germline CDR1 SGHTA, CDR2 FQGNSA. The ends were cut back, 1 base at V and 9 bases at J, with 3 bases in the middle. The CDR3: CASSLVWELFF. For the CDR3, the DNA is TGTGCCAGCAGCTTAGTGTGGGAGCTGTTTTTT.

This CDR3 reads CAWSPGESSPLHF. The CDR3 nucleotides are TGTGCCTGGAGTCCGGGAGAGAGTTCACCCCTCCACTTT. V and J are TRBV30 and TRBJ1-6; no reliable D call. Trimming left V 2 bases short and J 9 bases short, with 11 bases between. Germline V lookup: CDR1 GTSNPN, CDR2 SVGIG (reference sequence). This CDR3 comprises 13 residues. The full variable domain, with the rest looked up from reference TRBV30 and TRBJ1-6, is SQTIHQWPATLVQPVGSPLSLECTVEGTSNPNLYWYRQAAGRGLQLLFYSVGIGQISSEVPQNLSASRPQDRQFILSSKKLLLSDSGFYLCAWSPGESSPLHFGNGTRLTVT.

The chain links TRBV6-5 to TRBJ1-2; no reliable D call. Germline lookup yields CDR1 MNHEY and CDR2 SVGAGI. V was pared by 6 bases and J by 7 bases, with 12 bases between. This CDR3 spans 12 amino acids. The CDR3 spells CASRYRRGGYTF. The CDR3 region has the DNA TGTGCCAGCAGATATCGCCGGGGTGGCTACACCTTC.

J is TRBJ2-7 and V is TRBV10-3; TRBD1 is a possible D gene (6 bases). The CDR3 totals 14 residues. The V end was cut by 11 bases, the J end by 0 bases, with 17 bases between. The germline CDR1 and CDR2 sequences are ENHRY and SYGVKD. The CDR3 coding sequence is TGTGCCTCAAGGACAGACCTAAGCTCCTACGAGCAGTACGTC. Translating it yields CASRTDLSSYEQYV.

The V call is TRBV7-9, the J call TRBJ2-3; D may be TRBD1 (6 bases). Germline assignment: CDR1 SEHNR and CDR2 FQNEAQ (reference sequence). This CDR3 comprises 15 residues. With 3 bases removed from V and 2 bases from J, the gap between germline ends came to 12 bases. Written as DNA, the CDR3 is TGTGCCAGCAGCTTGGCCCAGGGACACACAGATACGCAGTATTTT. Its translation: CASSLAQGHTDTQYF. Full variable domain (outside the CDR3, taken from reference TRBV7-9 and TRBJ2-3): DTGVSQNPRHKITKRGQNVTFRCDPISEHNRLYWYRQTLGQGPEFLTYFQNEAQLEKSRLLSDRFSAERPKGSFSTLEIQRTEQGDSAMYLCASSLAQGHTDTQYFGPGTRLTVL.

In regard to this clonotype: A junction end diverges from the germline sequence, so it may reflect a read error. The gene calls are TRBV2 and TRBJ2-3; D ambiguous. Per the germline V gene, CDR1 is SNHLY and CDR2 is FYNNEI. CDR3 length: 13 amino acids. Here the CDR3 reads CASSWQDQETQYF. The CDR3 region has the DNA TGCGCCAGCAGTTGGCAGGACCAAGAGACCCAGTACTTT.

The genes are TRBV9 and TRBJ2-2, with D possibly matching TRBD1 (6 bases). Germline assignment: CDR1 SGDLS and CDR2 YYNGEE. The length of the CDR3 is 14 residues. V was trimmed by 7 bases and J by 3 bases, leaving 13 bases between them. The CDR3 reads CASDKGGDTGELFF. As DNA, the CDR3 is TGTGCCAGCGACAAAGGGGGAGACACCGGGGAGCTGTTTTTT.